This T cell receptor (beta chain) was observed in a study of technical replicates of blood from a few donors. After removal of 3 bases from V and 5 bases from J, the junction contained 5 bases not matched to a gene. Germline assignment: CDR1 SGHAT and CDR2 FQNNGV. The CDR3 contains 16 residues. Data came from immunoSEQ multiplex PCR; TCRdb stores just in-frame clones and leaves some out. This sample carries 60,000 to 85,000 clones, approximately 96% of them seen once, and the ten largest clones take over 0.35%. The source material was T cells isolated from PBMCs. This TCR derives from a human donor in good health. The chain joins TRBV11-2 to TRBJ2-5; 14 positions match TRBD2. The CDR3 loop reads CASSLGTSGSRETQYF. Here the CDR3 DNA reads TGTGCCAGCAGCTTGGGGACTAGCGGGAGTAGGGAGACCCAGTACTTC.